This T cell receptor (beta chain) was captured by sequencing in a study of vaccination and CD4 T cells after COVID-19 (dated 2022 in TCRdb). In the study overall: Every convalescent patient had a positive nasal swab PCR test for SARS-CoV-2, with mild disease in roughly 10 patients and severe disease in one. The convalescent cohort included six males and four females, with two Hispanic individuals, seven Caucasians, two Asians and one multiracial person. Each participant got two doses of either the Pfizer-BioNTech BNT162b2 vaccine (n=8) or the Moderna mRNA-1273 vaccine (n=2). Post-COVID blood samples were collected from convalescent patients a median of about 92 days after diagnosis, with a range of roughly 35 to 180 days. The time from the second vaccine dose to post-vaccine blood sampling had a median of roughly 79 days and ranged from about 12 to 241 days. Overlapping spike peptide pools from SARS-CoV-2 and from the common cold coronaviruses HCoV-NL63, HCoV-OC43 and HCoV-229E were used as culture stimuli. Control cultures received a CEFX viral epitope pool as the positive control, an HIV-1 Nef peptide pool as the negative control, or no peptide. In ten to eleven COVID-19 convalescent patients and a few infection-naive healthy vaccine recipients, researchers compared the spike-specific CD4+ TCR repertoire from before mRNA vaccination with the repertoire from after. What the study reported, not specific to this receptor: Although the median number of SARS-CoV-2-reactive clonotypes went up from around 20 after infection to more than 30 after vaccination, the increase was not significant. Among convalescent patients, a median about 90% of the SARS-CoV-2-reactive clones seen after vaccination appeared only after vaccination, which suggests priming specific to the vaccine. The study included relatively few convalescent patients and did not analyze early timepoints after natural infection. Of the vaccine-specific clones found in convalescent patients, nearly all (304 of 307) were mono-reactive for SARS-CoV-2 spike instead of being cross-reactive with common cold coronaviruses.

In light of the paper, this sample's treatment or condition label describes: roughly nine-day PBMC culture with coronavirus spike peptide pools or control peptides (ViraFEST assay). The ViraFEST assay, used in the study, expanded antigen-specific T cells with peptide pools and then identified the expanded clonotypes through TCR sequencing. Positive SARS-CoV-2 PCR tests in the convalescent patients dated from March to December 2020, before Alpha, Beta and Delta variants emerged in the United States. Each well held some 2 million PBMCs cultured in IMDM containing roughly 5% human AB serum and approximately 9.8 IU/ml IL-2, with 8.5 to 10 ug/ml peptide pools added. On days 3 and 7, half of the culture medium was replaced with fresh IL-2-containing medium. After 10 days of culture, CD4+ T cells were isolated by negative selection using the EasySep CD4+ T cell isolation kit. Ficoll-Paque Plus gradient centrifugation was used to isolate PBMCs from whole blood, and the isolated PBMCs were then either used fresh or cryopreserved at -140C. Culture conditions were generally each tested in triplicate wells.

This clonotype was observed a handful of times. There is no known antigen for this receptor. Per-base quality was not reported, and no clone a single base away is much larger than it. The library came from PCR. DNA from cultured CD4+ T cells was subjected to TCR sequencing with the Oncomine TCR Beta short-read assay at the Johns Hopkins FTIC core. The QIAamp micro DNA kit was used to extract genomic DNA from the cultured CD4+ T cells. Oncomine TCR Beta libraries from cultured CD4+ T cells were pooled using unique dual indexes and sequenced on an Illumina iSeq 100. For the original study's pipeline: Non-productive sequences were removed, and CDR3s that did not start with C, did not end with F or W, or were shorter than 7 amino acids were discarded. The MANAFEST web application was used to identify antigen-specific clonotypes by comparing peptide-stimulated wells against reference wells and other culture wells. An FDR below 0.05, an odds ratio above 5, and a productive frequency above 0.1% in at least two of three replicate wells were required for clones to be considered positive. Clonotypes that were significantly expanded in both SARS-CoV-2 spike wells and at least one common cold coronavirus spike condition were defined as cross-reactive. Using R version 3.6.1, CDR3 homology was evaluated through Levenshtein distances (stringdist) along with unrooted phylogenetic trees (ape). TCRdb redid the processing of the public reads, applying fastp at Q25 and MiXCR, and retained in-frame beta chains. Rows with one shared CDR3 protein collapse into an entry with the most common genes and DNA. The V and J calls were not made by the authors but by TCRdb's processing. For this sample there are roughly 20,000 distinct CDR3 sequences; roughly 47% appear just once. About 7.2% of the sample belongs to the ten largest clones.

CDR1 and CDR2, looked up from the germline V gene, are MNHNS and SASEGT. The germline V and J ends show losses of 3 bases and 4 bases respectively, and no gene match explains 5 bases of the junction. Spanning cysteine to phenylalanine, the CDR3 consists of 14 amino acids. The entry retains the CDR3 DNA only, 42 bases that are in frame from base 1. Specimen: CD4+ T cells from blood, cultured in vitro. The TCR originated in a human donor who had recovered from COVID-19. Rearrangement joined TRBV6-1 to TRBJ1-1, and 7 bases in between align with TRBD1. DNA sequence: TGTGCCAGCAGTGATAAGGGGGCTGGCACTGAAGCTTTCTTT. Its amino acids are CASSDKGAGTEAFF.